The 17 T cell receptor beta chains presented below share a single source sample, sequenced in a study of T cell responses to AZD1222 COVID-19 vaccine. The table came from immunoSEQ multiplex PCR; TCRdb's copy has only in-frame clones and leaves some out. The repertoire has roughly 140,000 clones, around nine tenths of them found once; the top ten carry about 1.6%. Sequencing used peripheral blood, obtained 28 days after the second AZD1222 dose. The origin of the receptors is an adult who received the AZD1222 COVID-19 vaccine.

The rearrangement uses TRBV10-3 and TRBJ1-1; a possible D gene is TRBD1 (6 bases). The CDR3 has 14 amino acids. Germline loops: CDR1 ENHRY, CDR2 SYGVKD. The ends were cut back, 8 bases at V and 4 bases at J, with 17 bases in the middle. The CDR3: CAISQQGGVTEAFF. Here the CDR3 DNA reads TGTGCCATCTCTCAACAGGGTGGGGTCACTGAAGCTTTCTTT.

This chain connects TRBV7-9 to TRBJ2-3; no firm D call. The CDR3 has 14 amino acids. V dropped 2 bases and J dropped 3 bases, with 9 bases sitting between them. Germline V gene lookup returns CDR1 SEHNR and CDR2 FQNEAQ (reference sequence). CDR3 bases: TGTGCCAGCAGCTTACTAGTGTGGACAGATACGCAGTATTTT. Its protein is CASSLLVWTDTQYF. The full variable domain, in which reference TRBV7-9 and TRBJ2-3 provide the parts outside the CDR3, is DTGVSQNPRHKITKRGQNVTFRCDPISEHNRLYWYRQTLGQGPEFLTYFQNEAQLEKSRLLSDRFSAERPKGSFSTLEIQRTEQGDSAMYLCASSLLVWTDTQYFGPGTRLTVL.

This sequence joins TRBV11-3 and TRBJ2-1; D remains ambiguous. This CDR3 is 13 amino acids long. Trimming took off 2 bases at V and 9 bases at J, with 11 bases between the two ends. CDR1 is SGHNT and CDR2 is YENEEA in the germline V gene. The CDR3 loop reads CASSLTAMSEQFF. CDR3 DNA sequence: TGTGCCAGCAGCTTAACAGCAATGAGTGAGCAGTTCTTC.

This chain's CDR3 is CASSPRDTSREAFF. The CDR3 DNA follows: TGTGCCAGCTCACCACGGGACACGTCCCGTGAAGCTTTCTTT. J is TRBJ1-1 and V is TRBV18; the D gene is possibly TRBD1 (6 bases). The V and J ends lost 1 base and 7 bases respectively, with 13 bases between them. The CDR3 runs to 14 residues. The germline gives CDR1 KGHSH, CDR2 LQKENI.

This clone was seen once. The chain links TRBV6-6 to TRBJ1-3, with D maybe TRBD1 (5 bases). The CDR3 covers 17 residues. CDR1 is MNHNY, CDR2 SVGAGI, per germline (reference sequence). V was cut by 5 bases and J by 0 bases, with 17 bases left in between. The CDR3 DNA follows: TGTGCCAGCAGTCTTGGGTCCCCAGGGAACTCTGGAAACACCATATATTTT. Protein: CASSLGSPGNSGNTIYF.

This chain uses TRBV12-3 or TRBV12-4 with TRBJ1-1; tentatively, D is TRBD1 (5 bases). The CDR3 is 13 residues long. Trimming shortened V by 6 bases and J by 3 bases, and 11 bases separated the two germline ends. The CDR3 region is CASRRQQDTEAFF. The CDR3 region has the DNA TGTGCCAGCAGAAGACAGCAGGACACTGAAGCTTTCTTT.

This clone is a singleton in its sample. The V and J genes are TRBV15 and TRBJ2-3; D remains unclear. V was shortened by 0 bases and J by 5 bases, with 6 bases between the two germline ends. Per the germline V gene, CDR1 is LNHNV and CDR2 is YYDKDF (reference sequence). The CDR3 contains 13 residues. The CDR3 loop is CATSRDRVDTQYF. Written as DNA, the CDR3 is TGTGCCACCAGCAGAGATCGGGTAGATACGCAGTATTTT. Full variable domain (missing parts from reference TRBV15 and TRBJ2-3): DAMVIQNPRYQVTQFGKPVTLSCSQTLNHNVMYWYQQKSSQAPKLLFHYYDKDFNNEADTPDNFQSRRPNTSFCFLDIRSPGLGDTAMYLCATSRDRVDTQYFGPGTRLTVL.

V gene TRBV27 combines with J gene TRBJ2-6; 9 nucleotides line up with TRBD1. The germline CDR1 and CDR2 sequences are MNHEY and SMNVEV (reference sequence). The CDR3 loop spans 15 amino acids. The J segment lost 2 bases and the V segment lost 7 bases, leaving 3 bases of the junction unmatched. The CDR3 loop is CASTWDRAGANVLTF. CDR3 DNA: TGTGCCAGCACCTGGGACAGGGCTGGGGCCAACGTCCTGACTTTC.

The CDR3 reads CASSFLLVNQPQHF. CDR3 nucleotide sequence: TGTGCCAGCAGCTTTCTTCTAGTTAATCAGCCCCAGCATTTT. The rearrangement joins TRBV7-2 to TRBJ1-5; D remains unclear. In germline, CDR1 is SGHTA, CDR2 FQGNSA. The ends were cut back, 3 bases at V and 4 bases at J, with 10 bases in the middle. This CDR3 spans 14 amino acids.

The chain links TRBV7-3 to TRBJ2-2, with TRBD2 matching over 14 bases. V gave up 7 bases and J gave up 8 bases; unmatched junction bases: 12. Germline CDR1 reads SGHTA; CDR2 reads FQGTGA. This CDR3 has 17 amino acids. The chain's CDR3 is CASTTSAGTSGSGELFF. CDR3 coding DNA: TGTGCCAGCACGACCAGCGCAGGGACTAGCGGGAGTGGGGAGCTGTTTTTT.

The V call is TRBV27, the J call TRBJ2-1; D perhaps matches TRBD2 (5 bases). Germline V gene lookup returns CDR1 MNHEY and CDR2 SMNVEV (reference sequence). Trimming cost V 5 bases and J 5 bases, with 19 bases left between them. The CDR3 length is 16 residues. The CDR3 loop is CASSALSGFIDNEQFF. CDR3 in DNA: TGTGCCAGCAGTGCACTCTCGGGGTTTATCGACAATGAGCAGTTCTTC.

The V call is TRBV5-1, the J call TRBJ2-1, with D possibly being TRBD2 (6 bases). V was clipped by 3 bases and J by 2 bases, with 18 bases between them. Germline loops: CDR1 SGHRS, CDR2 YFSETQ. There are 17 residues in the CDR3. CDR3 coding DNA: TGCGCCAGCAGCTCGCGGGACTCTCTCCAAGCCTACAATGAGCAGTTCTTC. It yields the protein CASSSRDSLQAYNEQFF.

Comment on this clone: Other DNA sequences in this specimen translate into the identical CDR3. The chain joins TRBV2 to TRBJ1-1; tentative D call: TRBD1 (6 bases). This CDR3 has 13 residues. CDR1 SNHLY and CDR2 FYNNEI come from the germline V gene. V lost 6 bases, J lost 1 base, and 9 bases lay in between. The CDR3 here is CASRTTGNTEAFF. The CDR3 DNA reads as TGTGCCAGCAGAACGACAGGGAACACTGAAGCTTTCTTT.

The V and J genes are TRBV27 and TRBJ2-7; 7 nucleotides line up with TRBD2. Per germline, CDR1 MNHEY and CDR2 SMNVEV (reference sequence). Trimming at V came to 0 bases and at J to 7 bases, leaving 15 bases not matched to a gene. The CDR3 runs 17 residues. The CDR3 is CASSLSPPSAGLGEQYF. CDR3 DNA sequence: TGTGCCAGCAGTTTATCCCCTCCCTCAGCGGGGCTTGGGGAGCAGTACTTC.

V gene TRBV30 combines with J gene TRBJ1-4, with a possible D match to TRBD1 (6 bases). Germline V CDR1 and CDR2: GTSNPN, SVGIG (reference sequence). The CDR3 totals 14 residues. V lost 4 bases to trimming and J lost 8 bases, with 17 bases between them. CDR3 residues: CAWKKQGDREKLFF. In DNA, the CDR3 is TGTGCCTGGAAGAAACAGGGAGATAGGGAAAAACTGTTTTTT.

This chain joins TRBV6-1 and TRBJ1-5; D is ambiguous. The length of the CDR3 is 18 residues. CDR1 and CDR2 from the germline V gene are MNHNS and SASEGT. Trimming left V 1 base short and J 2 bases short, with 18 bases between. In nucleotides, the CDR3 is TGTGCCAGCAGTGAAGTCCGCCCAGCCCTCGGGCGCAATCAGCCCCAGCATTTT. Translating it yields CASSEVRPALGRNQPQHF.

This chain links TRBV5-1 with TRBJ1-2; D gene unclear. V lost 0 bases to trimming and J lost 3 bases, with 15 bases between them. Germline lookup yields CDR1 SGHRS and CDR2 YFSETQ. There are 16 residues in the CDR3. The CDR3 sequence is CASSLEQASFYYGYTF. CDR3 in DNA: TGCGCCAGCAGCTTGGAGCAGGCTTCGTTCTACTATGGCTACACCTTC.